One and the same sample provided the 9 T cell receptor beta chains below, sequenced in a study of T cell repertoires in cytomegalovirus infection. MiXCR was run by TCRdb on the reads, yielding one entry per CDR3 protein. Among approximately 730,000 distinct CDR3 sequences, around 35% were seen once, and the ten largest hold about 20%. Their target antigens are unknown. The specimen was cultured PBMCs, collected from culture after CMV antigen stimulation. The receptor set was obtained from a human donor in good health (CMV status not recorded). Some clones in this sample may be carry-over from other donors' samples.

The chain is built from TRBV5-1 and TRBJ2-1, with 11 bases identical to TRBD2. Trimming removed 6 bases from V and 4 bases from J; junction bases left unmatched: 12. CDR1 is SGHRS and CDR2 is YFSETQ in the germline V gene. The CDR3 contains 17 residues. CDR3 nucleotide sequence: TGCGCCAGCATGAGCGTTAGCGGGAGGGACCTTTACAATGAGCAGTTCTTC. Protein: CASMSVSGRDLYNEQFF.

As to this clonotype: With a much larger clone just one base away, this may be a read error. The chain links TRBV7-2 to TRBJ2-7; 7 nucleotides align to TRBD2. The germline gives CDR1 SGHTA, CDR2 FQGNSA. The CDR3 is 16 amino acids. The junction had 11 bases not matched to a gene; V was cut back by 3 bases and J by 3 bases. CDR3 sequence (DNA): TGTGCCAGCAGCTTTACCGGGAAGGGGAGGGACTACGAGCAGTACTTC. This sequence encodes CASSFTGKGRDYEQYF.

In DNA, the CDR3 is TGTGCCAGCTCACCAGTCGCGGGGGCCTACACTGAAGCTTTCTTT. It specifies CASSPVAGAYTEAFF. The V gene is TRBV18, the J gene TRBJ1-1, with D tentatively TRBD1 (6 bases). The V gene's germline CDR1 is KGHSH and CDR2 LQKENI. The length of the CDR3 is 15 residues. V dropped 2 bases and J dropped 3 bases, with 13 bases sitting between them.

This clonotype was seen more than once but under ten times. The V gene is TRBV6-2 or TRBV6-3, the J gene TRBJ2-1, with TRBD2 matching over 8 bases. V shed 1 base, J shed 4 bases, and the junction held 3 bases outside the gene matches. This CDR3 contains 15 residues. The germline gives CDR1 MNHEY, CDR2 SVGEGT. The CDR3 loop is CASSYLAGPYNEQFF. As DNA, the CDR3 is TGTGCCAGCAGTTACTTAGCGGGACCGTACAATGAGCAGTTCTTC.

This clonotype was counted only a few times. V and J are TRBV4-3 and TRBJ2-3, with a weak D call TRBD2 (6 bases). The CDR3 has 16 residues. CDR1 and CDR2 from the germline V gene are LGHNA and YSLEER. V was pared by 4 bases and J by 6 bases, with 20 bases between. This CDR3 is CASSPAWGVKFDTQYF. In DNA, the CDR3 is TGCGCCAGCAGCCCCGCCTGGGGGGTTAAATTTGATACGCAGTATTTT.

V usage is TRBV19 and J usage is TRBJ2-1, with 9 bases identical to TRBD1. Germline V gives CDR1 LNHDA, CDR2 SQIVND (reference sequence). V dropped 9 bases and J dropped 2; count of bases not matched to a gene: 5. The CDR3 contains 14 residues. The CDR3 loop reads CASDRGNTYNEQFF. CDR3 coding DNA: TGTGCCAGCGACAGGGGGAACACCTACAATGAGCAGTTCTTC.

This clonotype was observed a few times. The chain couples TRBV12-3 or TRBV12-4 to TRBJ1-3, with a possible D match to TRBD1 (5 bases). The V end lost 2 bases, the J end lost 6 bases, and 14 bases lay between the germline ends. The CDR3 totals 15 residues. As DNA, the CDR3 is TGTGCCAGCAGTTTAACCAGGGTAAACGTAAACACCATATATTTT. Translated: CASSLTRVNVNTIYF.

This clonotype was seen more than once but under ten times. This chain joins TRBV6-5 and TRBJ1-1, with 8 positions matching TRBD1. CDR1 and CDR2 from the germline V gene are MNHEY and SVGAGI. The V gene end was trimmed by 7 bases and the J gene end by 2 bases; junction bases not matched to a gene: 3. This CDR3 has 13 amino acids. CDR3 in DNA: TGTGCCAGCAACACAGGGGGAAACACTGAAGCTTTCTTT. The encoded protein is CASNTGGNTEAFF.

In this sample, this clonotype turned up many times. The chain is built from TRBV7-9 and TRBJ1-5; possibly TRBD1 for D (5 bases). V was trimmed by 5 bases and J by 4 bases, leaving 9 bases between them. Germline CDR1 SEHNR, CDR2 FQNEAQ (reference sequence). This CDR3 has 13 residues. The CDR3 DNA follows: TGTGCCAGCAGCCGGGACGGTAATCAGCCCCAGCATTTT. As protein: CASSRDGNQPQHF.